This T cell receptor (beta chain) was found in a study of T cells after yellow fever vaccination. Trimming at V came to 6 bases and at J to 4 bases, leaving 12 bases not matched to a gene. This CDR3 spans 16 amino acids. Per germline, CDR1 LNHDA and CDR2 SQIVND (reference sequence). Using its own MiXCR run on the 5' RACE reads, TCRdb lists one record per CDR3 protein. This table has more than 95,000 distinct CDR3 sequences, roughly 10% appearing once. The material sequenced was CD8+ T cells sorted from PBMCs, taken on the day of the yellow fever booster vaccination. This receptor was obtained from a man aged 18 to 29 who received the YFV17D yellow fever vaccine. J is TRBJ2-5 and V is TRBV19; 9 bases agree with TRBD2. This CDR3 is CASRPRGGAPPETQYF. Here the CDR3 DNA reads TGTGCCAGTAGGCCCCGCGGGGGGGCCCCCCCAGAGACCCAGTACTTC.